These 14 T cell receptor beta chains were sequenced from one sample in a study of tumor-infiltrating lymphocytes in glioblastoma multiforme. TCRB libraries came from RNA via three nested multiplex PCR rounds. TCRdb recomputed calls from the multiplex PCR reads with MiXCR, one row per CDR3 protein. The sample shows over 14,000 distinct CDR3 sequences, 65% to 85% of them seen only once. The sequencing sample was made of brain tumor tissue. The receptors come from a male donor with glioblastoma.

This clonotype was counted a few times. V and J are TRBV10-3 and TRBJ2-7; TRBD2 might be the D (6 bases). Trimming took off 3 bases at V and 7 bases at J, with 10 bases between the two ends. Germline V gene data show CDR1 as ENHRY and CDR2 as SYGVKD. This CDR3 has 12 amino acids. The CDR3 DNA reads TGTGCCATCAGTGATACTAGCAATGAGCAGTACTTC. Protein: CAISDTSNEQYF.

Points on this clonotype: With a much larger clone just one base away, this may be a read error. This chain links TRBV7-3 with TRBJ1-1, with a possible D match to TRBD1 (5 bases). CDR3 length: 15 residues. Trimming left V 2 bases short and J 4 bases short, with 14 bases between. Germline assignment: CDR1 SGHTA and CDR2 FQGTGA. The CDR3 loop reads CASSLSAGSSTEAFF. DNA of the CDR3: TGTGCCAGCAGCTTATCTGCAGGGTCAAGCACTGAAGCTTTCTTT.

This clonotype was seen once. The CDR3 carries no conserved terminal phenylalanine or tryptophan, so it likely arises from a read error. The chain has TRBV7-3 and TRBJ2-2; D unclear. With 5 bases removed from V and 11 bases from J, the gap between germline ends came to 12 bases. CDR1 SGHTA and CDR2 FQGTGA come from the germline V gene. This CDR3 is built from 12 residues. This CDR3 reads CASSLMNGELFS. For the CDR3, the DNA is TGTGCCAGCAGCCTTATGAACGGTGAGCTGTTTTCT.

The rearrangement joins TRBV11-2 to TRBJ2-7; TRBD2 aligns across 8 bases. There are 15 residues in the CDR3. From germline, CDR1 is SGHAT and CDR2 FQNNGV. The ends lost 10 bases at V and 3 bases at J; junction bases unmatched: 14. In nucleotides, the CDR3 is TGTGCCACGTCGACGAATTTAGCGGGAAACTACGAGCAGTACTTC. Its translation: CATSTNLAGNYEQYF.

For this clonotype: An end of the junction differs from the germline gene, which may be a read error. The V and J genes are TRBV29-1 and TRBJ2-1, with 8 bases aligning to TRBD2. CDR3 size: 14 residues. Germline V CDR1 and CDR2: SQVTM, ANQGSEA. CDR3 DNA: TGCAGCGTCGAAGAAGTAGCGGGACTCAATGGGCAGTTCTTC. It codes for CSVEEVAGLNGQFF.

The gene calls are TRBV11-3 and TRBJ1-1; unclear D gene. Germline assignment: CDR1 SGHNT and CDR2 YENEEA. This CDR3 spans 10 amino acids. V was clipped by 6 bases and J by 13 bases, with 12 bases between them. The DNA for the CDR3 is TGTGCCAGCAGAGACACCCTTCGTTTCTTT. Translated: CASRDTLRFF.

A remark on this clonotype: Because it lacks the conserved phenylalanine or tryptophan at the end, this CDR3 is likely a read error. The chain's CDR3 is CDSSDMRNTIYS. The CDR3 region has the DNA TGTGACAGCAGCGATATGAGAAACACCATATATTCT. This sequence joins TRBV11-1 and TRBJ1-3; D is unresolved. The germline V gene encodes CDR1 SGHAT and CDR2 FQDESV (reference sequence). This CDR3 comprises 12 residues.

On this clonotype: At one end the junction does not follow the germline gene, possibly because of a read error. The chain has TRBV5-6 and TRBJ2-3; D is ambiguous. Per the germline V gene, CDR1 is SGHDT and CDR2 is YYEEEE. The CDR3 is 14 amino acids. The CDR3 loop is CAGSLVSSTDTQYF. In nucleotides, the CDR3 is TGTGCCGGCAGCTTGGTATCGTCGACAGATACGCAGTATTTT. The full variable domain, with the rest looked up from reference TRBV5-6 and TRBJ2-3, is DAGVTQSPTHLIKTRGQQVTLRCSPKSGHDTVSWYQQALGQGPQFIFQYYEEEERQRGNFPDRFSGHQFPNYSSELNVNALLLGDSALYLCAGSLVSSTDTQYFGPGTRLTVL.

About this clonotype: Lacking the conserved final phenylalanine or tryptophan, this CDR3 likely reflects a read error. The chain has TRBV6-1 and TRBJ2-1; D call uncertain. Germline-derived CDR1 and CDR2 are MNHNS and SASEGT. This CDR3 comprises 15 residues. CDR3 residues: CASGEEVVAYNEQFS. The CDR3 coding sequence is TGTGCCAGCGGTGAAGAGGTCGTAGCATACAATGAGCAGTTCTCC.

The chain couples TRBV11-3 to TRBJ1-4, with D tentatively TRBD1 (6 bases). The CDR3 consists of 15 residues. Trimming cost V 7 bases and J 4 bases, with 16 bases left between them. Per germline, CDR1 SGHNT and CDR2 YENEEA. The CDR3 DNA reads as TGTGCCAGCAACCTCACAGGGAACCTTAATGAAAAACTGTTTTTT. Encoded protein: CASNLTGNLNEKLFF.

The chain carries TRBV29-1 and TRBJ1-1; D is undetermined. Germline V gene sequence: CDR1 SQVTM, CDR2 ANQGSEA. This CDR3 has 11 residues. V lost 5 bases to trimming and J lost 5 bases, with 9 bases between them. CDR3 residues: CSVIGSTEAFF. DNA for the CDR3: TGCAGCGTTATCGGGTCAACTGAAGCTTTCTTT.

This clonotype was detected only once. The chain joins TRBV11-2 to TRBJ2-5, with a possible D match to TRBD2 (5 bases). The germline V gene encodes CDR1 SGHAT and CDR2 FQNNGV. The CDR3 has 18 residues. Trimming removed 6 bases from V and 5 bases from J, with 28 bases in between. The CDR3 DNA reads TGTGCCAGCAGTTCGACCACCGAGAGGGCGTTTTCGATGGAGACCCAGTACTTC. It translates to CASSSTTERAFSMETQYF.

This clonotype was picked up many times. This chain joins TRBV30 and TRBJ1-4; 9 positions agree with TRBD1. The CDR3 is 15 residues long. V dropped 3 bases and J dropped 8; count of bases not matched to a gene: 10. Germline V gene lookup returns CDR1 GTSNPN and CDR2 SVGIG (reference sequence). The CDR3 DNA is TGTGCCTGGAGCAACCCACAGGGGGCGGGAGAAAAACTGTTTTTT. It encodes CAWSNPQGAGEKLFF.

V is TRBV11-2 and J is TRBJ2-1; perhaps TRBD1 as D (6 bases). The CDR3 spans 16 residues. The V gene lost 3 bases and the J gene lost 7 bases, with 19 bases spanning the gap. Germline CDR1 reads SGHAT; CDR2 reads FQNNGV. CDR3 amino acids: CASSFGRGAGENEQFF. The DNA of the CDR3 is TGTGCCAGCAGCTTCGGCAGAGGGGCAGGGGAAAATGAGCAGTTCTTC.